What follows are 9 T cell receptor beta chains derived from one specimen sequenced in a study of blood T cell repertoires in COVID-19. The data were produced by immunoSEQ multiplex PCR, yet TCRdb's version contains in-frame clones alone and is incomplete. Of about 310,000 clones listed, under 90% are singletons. Sequenced material: PBMCs or T cells enriched from blood (not recorded which). All receptors derive from a woman aged 25 to 45 who had recovered from COVID-19.

This chain joins TRBV18 and TRBJ1-5; no reliable D call. Germline V gene sequence: CDR1 KGHSH, CDR2 LQKENI. V lost 2 bases and J lost 0, with 11 bases in between. CDR3 length: 16 residues. DNA of the CDR3: TGTGCCAGCTCACCAGGCGCACAGAGTAGCAATCAGCCCCAGCATTTT. It is translated as CASSPGAQSSNQPQHF.

The rearrangement links TRBV2 to TRBJ1-5, with no clear D. CDR3 size: 12 residues. Germline assignment: CDR1 SNHLY and CDR2 FYNNEI. V lost 6 bases, J lost 2 bases, and 5 bases lay in between. In DNA, the CDR3 is TGTGCCAGCAGGTTAGGCAATCAGCCCCAGCATTTT. Translating gives CASRLGNQPQHF. Supplemented by reference TRBV2 and TRBJ1-5, the full variable domain reads EPEVTQTPSHQVTQMGQEVILRCVPISNHLYFYWYRQILGQKVEFLVSFYNNEISEKSEIFDDQFSVERPDGSNFTLKIRSTKLEDSAMYFCASRLGNQPQHFGDGTRLSIL.

The rearrangement links TRBV19 to TRBJ2-3, with 7 bases identical to TRBD1. Trimming cost V 10 bases and J 3 bases; bases outside gene matches: 10. The CDR3 has 14 residues. Germline CDR1 LNHDA, CDR2 SQIVND (reference sequence). CDR3 nucleotides: TGTGCCACGCGACCGGGACAGCTAACAGATACGCAGTATTTT. It is translated as CATRPGQLTDTQYF.

CDR3: CASSQGIDRQVNQPQHF. In DNA, the CDR3 is TGTGCCAGCAGCCAAGGTATTGACAGGCAAGTCAATCAGCCCCAGCATTTT. This chain links TRBV3-1 (or the pseudogene TRBV3-2) with TRBJ1-5, with D perhaps TRBD1 (6 bases). CDR3 length equals 17 residues. Germline loops: CDR1 LGHDT, CDR2 YNNKEL (reference sequence). V lost 1 base and J lost 3, with 16 bases in between.

The chain is built from TRBV12-3 or TRBV12-4 and TRBJ2-7, with a tentative D call TRBD1 (6 bases). V was pared by 6 bases and J by 3 bases, with 12 bases between. The CDR3 sequence is 13 residues long. CDR3 residues: CASRPGHHYEQYF. In nucleotides, the CDR3 is TGTGCCAGCAGACCGGGACACCACTACGAGCAGTACTTC.

This chain connects TRBV5-4 to TRBJ1-1; 7 bases fit TRBD1. This CDR3 spans 14 amino acids. Losses at the gene ends were 4 bases for V and 5 bases for J; bases not matched to a gene: 8. Germline loops: CDR1 SGHNT, CDR2 YYREEE (reference sequence). The CDR3 region is CASSTMDRLTEAFF. The DNA of the CDR3 is TGTGCCAGCAGCACGATGGACAGGCTGACTGAAGCTTTCTTT. The entire variable domain, with the rest obtained from reference TRBV5-4 and TRBJ1-1, is as follows: ETGVTQSPTHLIKTRGQQVTLRCSSQSGHNTVSWYQQALGQGPQFIFQYYREEENGRGNFPPRFSGLQFPNYSSELNVNALELDDSALYLCASSTMDRLTEAFFGQGTRLTVV.

V usage is TRBV4-3 and J usage is TRBJ2-7; the match to TRBD2 covers 7 bases. The V segment lost 0 bases and the J segment 6 bases; nucleotides outside the gene matches: 5. Germline V gene sequence: CDR1 LGHNA, CDR2 YSLEER. CDR3 length: 14 residues. The CDR3 sequence: CASSQDREVGEQYF. The DNA of the CDR3 is TGCGCCAGCAGCCAAGACCGGGAGGTAGGCGAGCAGTACTTC.

The rearrangement links TRBV28 to TRBJ2-7, with 7 bases identical to TRBD1. The CDR3 length is 14 residues. The V gene's germline CDR1 is MDHEN and CDR2 SYDVKM. V was clipped by 6 bases and J by 1 base; unmatched bases: 6. For the CDR3, the DNA is TGTGCCAGCAGGGGACAGAGTTTTTCCTACGAGCAGTACTTC. The encoded protein is CASRGQSFSYEQYF.

CDR3: CARSSTGGAFF. The CDR3 DNA is TGTGCCAGAAGCTCGACAGGGGGAGCTTTCTTT. V is TRBV5-3 and J is TRBJ1-1; 9 bases agree with TRBD1. TRBV5-3 is an open reading frame whose function is uncertain. After removal of 3 bases from V and 10 bases from J, the junction contained 1 base not matched to a gene. CDR3 length: 11 amino acids.